A selection of T cell receptor beta chains follows, all from one sample in a study of blood T cell repertoires in COVID-19. Produced via immunoSEQ multiplex PCR; TCRdb's table is partial and in-frame only. Of roughly 97,000 clones in the sample, around 84% were seen once. Source material: peripheral blood. These receptors came from a man aged 55-75 years with acute or convalescent COVID-19. CDR3s include the opening cysteine and the closing phenylalanine or tryptophan. A D gene is named only where the DNA matches it firmly. Some rows have no size entry. The others give once, few or many, or a class for an expanded clone.

d_gene: TRBD1; v_gene: TRBV11-3; abundance: -; j_gene: TRBJ1-4; CDR3aa: CASSASGTGGLSTNEKLFF; CDR3nt: TGTGCCAGCAGTGCATCCGGGACAGGGGGCCTGAGCACTAATGAAAAACTGTTTTTT
d_gene: TRBD2; v_gene: TRBV19; abundance: -; j_gene: TRBJ2-3; CDR3aa: CASGTTDTDTQYF; CDR3nt: TGTGCCAGTGGGACTACTGACACAGATACGCAGTATTTT
d_gene: TRBD2; v_gene: TRBV5-1; abundance: -; j_gene: TRBJ2-1; CDR3aa: CASSYTSGNNEQFF; CDR3nt: TGCGCCAGCAGCTATACTAGCGGGAACAATGAGCAGTTCTTC
d_gene: -; v_gene: TRBV4-2; abundance: -; j_gene: TRBJ1-2; CDR3aa: CASSQVSAGYGYTF; CDR3nt: TGTGCCAGCAGCCAAGTATCCGCGGGCTATGGCTACACCTTC
d_gene: -; v_gene: TRBV6-5; abundance: -; j_gene: TRBJ2-5; CDR3aa: CASSSQAETQYF; CDR3nt: TGTGCCAGCAGTTCCCAGGCGGAGACCCAGTACTTC
d_gene: -; v_gene: TRBV3-1/TRBV3-2; abundance: -; j_gene: TRBJ1-1; CDR3aa: CASSPSTGETEAFF; CDR3nt: TGTGCCAGCAGCCCCAGCACGGGGGAAACTGAAGCTTTCTTT
d_gene: -; v_gene: TRBV5-6; abundance: few; j_gene: TRBJ2-1; CDR3aa: CASSLDGAAFNEQFF; CDR3nt: TGTGCCAGCAGCTTGGATGGGGCGGCTTTTAATGAGCAGTTCTTC
d_gene: -; v_gene: TRBV6-5; abundance: once; j_gene: TRBJ1-1; CDR3aa: CASSRVLDTEAFF; CDR3nt: TGTGCCAGCAGTAGAGTGCTAGACACTGAAGCTTTCTTT
d_gene: -; v_gene: TRBV6-5; abundance: -; j_gene: TRBJ1-5; CDR3aa: CASGRVSNQPQHF; CDR3nt: TGTGCCTCCGGGAGGGTTAGCAATCAGCCCCAGCATTTT
d_gene: -; v_gene: TRBV5-4; abundance: -; j_gene: TRBJ1-5; CDR3aa: CASLSWQGGQPQHF; CDR3nt: TGTGCCAGCCTCTCTTGGCAGGGAGGACAGCCCCAGCATTTT
d_gene: TRBD2; v_gene: TRBV12-3/TRBV12-4; abundance: -; j_gene: TRBJ2-2; CDR3aa: CASKQLAEGGVFF; CDR3nt: TGTGCCAGCAAACAACTAGCGGAGGGGGGGGTGTTTTTT
d_gene: TRBD2; v_gene: TRBV4-1; abundance: -; j_gene: TRBJ2-1; CDR3aa: CASSQSWTRDNEQFF; CDR3nt: TGCGCCAGCAGCCAATCGTGGACTAGAGACAATGAGCAGTTCTTC
d_gene: -; v_gene: TRBV24-1; abundance: -; j_gene: TRBJ2-5; CDR3aa: CATSDLQGRGETQYF; CDR3nt: TGTGCCACCAGTGATTTGCAGGGAAGGGGAGAGACCCAGTACTTC
d_gene: TRBD1; v_gene: TRBV2; abundance: -; j_gene: TRBJ2-1; CDR3aa: CASSYLGQGANEQFF; CDR3nt: TGTGCCAGCAGTTACCTGGGACAGGGGGCGAATGAGCAGTTCTTC
d_gene: TRBD2; v_gene: TRBV2; abundance: -; j_gene: TRBJ2-1; CDR3aa: CASSELAGEGPNEQFF; CDR3nt: TGTGCCAGCAGTGAATTAGCGGGAGAGGGGCCCAATGAGCAGTTCTTC
d_gene: TRBD1; v_gene: TRBV27; abundance: -; j_gene: TRBJ2-1; CDR3aa: CASSLDRGAYNEQFF; CDR3nt: TGTGCCAGCAGTTTAGACAGGGGTGCCTACAATGAGCAGTTCTTC
d_gene: TRBD1; v_gene: TRBV20-1; abundance: -; j_gene: TRBJ1-4; CDR3aa: CSAGGTGTEKLFF; CDR3nt: TGCAGTGCTGGTGGGACAGGGACGGAAAAACTGTTTTTT
d_gene: -; v_gene: TRBV5-1; abundance: -; j_gene: TRBJ2-5; CDR3aa: CASSLLRQGGEETQYF; CDR3nt: TGCGCCAGCAGCTTGTTGCGGCAGGGGGGAGAAGAGACCCAGTACTTC
d_gene: TRBD1; v_gene: TRBV6-2/TRBV6-3; abundance: -; j_gene: TRBJ1-5; CDR3aa: CASSPQPRKTGFDQPQHF; CDR3nt: TGTGCCAGCAGTCCACAACCTCGAAAGACAGGGTTCGACCAGCCCCAGCATTTT
d_gene: -; v_gene: TRBV7-8; abundance: -; j_gene: TRBJ2-3; CDR3aa: CASSLDPAGLTSRVTDTQYF; CDR3nt: TGTGCCAGCAGCTTAGATCCAGCGGGCCTGACCTCGAGGGTCACAGATACGCAGTATTTT
d_gene: -; v_gene: TRBV5-4; abundance: -; j_gene: TRBJ1-3; CDR3aa: CASSSRGAGNTIYF; CDR3nt: TGTGCCAGCAGCTCCAGGGGAGCTGGAAACACCATATATTTT
d_gene: -; v_gene: TRBV4-1; abundance: -; j_gene: TRBJ1-2; CDR3aa: CASSPTGTIGYGYTF; CDR3nt: TGCGCCAGCAGCCCCACAGGGACGATAGGCTATGGCTACACCTTC